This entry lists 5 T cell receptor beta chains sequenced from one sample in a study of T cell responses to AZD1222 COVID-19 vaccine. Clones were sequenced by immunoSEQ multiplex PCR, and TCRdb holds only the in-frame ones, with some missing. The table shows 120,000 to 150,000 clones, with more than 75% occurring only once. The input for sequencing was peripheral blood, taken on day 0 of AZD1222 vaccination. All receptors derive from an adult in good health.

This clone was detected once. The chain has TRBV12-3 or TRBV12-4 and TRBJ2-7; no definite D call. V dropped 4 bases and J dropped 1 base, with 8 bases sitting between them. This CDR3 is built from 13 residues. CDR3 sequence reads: CASSSTDSYEQYF. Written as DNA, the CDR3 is TGTGCCAGCAGTTCCACGGATTCCTACGAGCAGTACTTC.

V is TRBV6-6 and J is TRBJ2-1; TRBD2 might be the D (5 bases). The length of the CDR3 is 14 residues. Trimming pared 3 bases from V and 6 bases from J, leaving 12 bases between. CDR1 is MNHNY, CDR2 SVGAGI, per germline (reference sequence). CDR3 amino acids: CASSYQPAGNEQFF. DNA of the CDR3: TGTGCCAGCAGTTATCAACCCGCGGGCAATGAGCAGTTCTTC.

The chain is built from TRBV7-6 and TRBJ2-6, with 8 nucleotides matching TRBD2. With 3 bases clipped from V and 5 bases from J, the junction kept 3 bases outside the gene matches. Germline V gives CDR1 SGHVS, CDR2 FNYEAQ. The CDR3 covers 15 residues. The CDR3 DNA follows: TGTGCCAGCAGCTTCGGGGGGGTCAGGGCCAACGTCCTGACTTTC. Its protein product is CASSFGGVRANVLTF.

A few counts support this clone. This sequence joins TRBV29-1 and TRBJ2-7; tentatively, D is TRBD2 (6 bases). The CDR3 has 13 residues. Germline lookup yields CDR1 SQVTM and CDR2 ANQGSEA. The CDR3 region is CSVTRDLVYEQYF. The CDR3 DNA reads TGCAGTGTCACGCGGGACCTGGTCTACGAGCAGTACTTC.

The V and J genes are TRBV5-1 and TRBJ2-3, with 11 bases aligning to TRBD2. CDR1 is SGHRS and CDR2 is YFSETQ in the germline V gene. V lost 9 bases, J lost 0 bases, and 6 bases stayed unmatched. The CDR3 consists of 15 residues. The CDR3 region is CATKLAGESTDTQYF. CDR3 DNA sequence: TGCGCCACAAAACTAGCGGGAGAGAGCACAGATACGCAGTATTTT.